This T cell receptor (beta chain) was observed in a study of blood T cell repertoires in COVID-19. Some clones are missing from TCRdb's copy, which holds only in-frame ones; the method was immunoSEQ multiplex PCR. Seen here are about 360,000 clones, around 87% observed once, and the top ten hold 1% to 1.5%. The sequence came from a man aged 25 to 40 who had recovered from COVID-19. Sample: PBMCs or T cells enriched from blood (not recorded which).

The CDR3 is CASSQGTSGGSYNEQFF. The CDR3 region has the DNA TGTGCCAGCAGCCAAGGGACTAGCGGGGGATCCTACAATGAGCAGTTCTTC. This rearrangement joins TRBV4-2 to TRBJ2-1; 13 nucleotides line up with TRBD2. The V gene's germline CDR1 is LGHNA and CDR2 YNFKEQ. The CDR3 consists of 17 residues. J lost 1 base, V lost 1 base, and 1 base had no gene match.